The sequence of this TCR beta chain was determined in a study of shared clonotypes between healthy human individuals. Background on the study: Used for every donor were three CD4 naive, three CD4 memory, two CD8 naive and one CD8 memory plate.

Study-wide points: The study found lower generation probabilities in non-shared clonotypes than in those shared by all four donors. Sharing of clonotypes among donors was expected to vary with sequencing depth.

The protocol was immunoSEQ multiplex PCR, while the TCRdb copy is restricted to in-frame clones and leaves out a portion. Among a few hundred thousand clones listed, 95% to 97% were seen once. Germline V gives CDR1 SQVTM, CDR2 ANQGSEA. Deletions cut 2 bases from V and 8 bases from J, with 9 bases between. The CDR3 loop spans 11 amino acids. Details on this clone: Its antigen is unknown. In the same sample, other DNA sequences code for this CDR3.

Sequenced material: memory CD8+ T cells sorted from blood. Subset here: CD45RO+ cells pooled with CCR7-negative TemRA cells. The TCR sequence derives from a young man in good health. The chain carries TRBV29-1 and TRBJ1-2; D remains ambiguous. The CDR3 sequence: CSVEIGYGYTF. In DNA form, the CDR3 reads TGCAGCGTTGAAATAGGGTACGGCTACACCTTC.